Listed below are T cell receptor beta chains from one sample, sequenced in a study of shared clonotypes between healthy human individuals. The protocol was immunoSEQ multiplex PCR, while the TCRdb copy is restricted to in-frame clones and leaves out a portion. The sample lists about 2.4 million clones, approximately 93% occurring once. The sequencing sample was made of naive CD4+ T cells from PBMCs. The origin of the receptors is a man in his late teens or twenties in good health. Some clones in this sample may be carry-over from other donors' samples. CDR3s include the opening cysteine and the closing phenylalanine or tryptophan. The order of the fields is clone size, V gene, J gene, D gene, CDR3 DNA, CDR3 protein. A D gene is named only where the DNA matches it firmly. Size is omitted from some rows. Given values are once, few, many or a class for expanded clones.

>.|TRBV7-8|TRBJ1-5|.
TGTGCCAGCAGCTCCAGAAACCTCCTGGGACGGTATAGCAATCAGCCCCAGCATTTT
CASSSRNLLGRYSNQPQHF
>.|TRBV11-2|TRBJ2-1|TRBD2
TGTGCCAGCAGCTTAGAGCCCCCGTCTGCGGGAGGAGCCAGACATGAGCAGTTCTTC
CASSLEPPSAGGARHEQFF
>.|TRBV5-1|TRBJ2-2|TRBD2
TGCGCCAGCAGCCCGACTAGTAGCGGGGCCGGGGAGCTGTTTTTT
CASSPTSSGAGELFF
>.|TRBV6-6|TRBJ2-7|TRBD2
TGTGCCAGCACCCCGGGACTAGCGGTTTTTGCCGAGCAGTACTTC
CASTPGLAVFAEQYF
>.|TRBV28|TRBJ2-3|TRBD2
TGTGCCAGCAGGAGCGGGAACCAAGATACGCAGTATTTT
CASRSGNQDTQYF
>.|TRBV2|TRBJ1-1|.
TGTGCCAGCATCCCGGGGGGGGAGGGCGTAGGAACTGAAGCTTTCTTT
CASIPGGEGVGTEAFF
>.|TRBV2|TRBJ2-3|.
TGTGCCAGCAGGGGCGAGGCAGATACGCAGTATTTT
CASRGEADTQYF
>.|TRBV7-9|TRBJ1-1|.
TGTGCCAGCAGCACCCGCGGGGGCCGGACAGAGAACACTGAAGCTTTCTTT
CASSTRGGRTENTEAFF
>.|TRBV7-6|TRBJ2-7|.
TGTGCCAGCAGCTTTGGCAGGAGTTACGAGCAGTACTTC
CASSFGRSYEQYF
>.|TRBV10-3|TRBJ1-2|.
TGTGCCATCACTACCGGCAGGGAGGGAGATGGCTACACCTTC
CAITTGREGDGYTF
>.|TRBV7-9|TRBJ2-7|.
TGTGCCAGCAGCTCAACCCGGGGGCAGTACTTC
CASSSTRGQYF
>.|TRBV11-2|TRBJ2-1|TRBD2
TGTGCCAGCAGCTTGACTAGCGGGAAGGATGAGCAGTTCTTC
CASSLTSGKDEQFF
>.|TRBV15|TRBJ2-1|TRBD2
TGTGCCACCAGCAGACTAACTAGCGGCTCCTACAATGAGCAGTTCTTC
CATSRLTSGSYNEQFF
>.|TRBV5-1|TRBJ1-2|.
TGCGCCAGCAGCCGAGACACTAACTATGGCTACACCTTC
CASSRDTNYGYTF
>.|TRBV29-1|TRBJ2-2|TRBD2
TGCAGCGCATCCCCCCGGGGAGGGAGTCGGGCGGGAGCCGGGGAGCTGTTTTTT
CSASPRGGSRAGAGELFF
>few|TRBV9|TRBJ2-2|TRBD2
TGTGCCAGCAGCGTAGCGGGGGGAGGTACCGGGGAGCTGTTTTTT
CASSVAGGGTGELFF
>.|TRBV5-1|TRBJ2-7|.
TGCGCCAGCAGCTTGGGAGGGGGGACCTACGAGCAGTACTTC
CASSLGGGTYEQYF
>.|TRBV2|TRBJ2-5|TRBD1
TGTGCCAGCAGATCAAGAACAGGGGAAGAGACCCAGTACTTC
CASRSRTGEETQYF
>.|TRBV11-2|TRBJ2-1|TRBD2
TGTGCCAGCAGCCATAGCGGGAGGTTTAGGAATGAGCAGTTCTTC
CASSHSGRFRNEQFF
>.|TRBV27|TRBJ2-1|TRBD2
TGTGCCAGCAGTCTACTAGCGGGAGAAAACAATGAGCAGTTCTTC
CASSLLAGENNEQFF
>.|TRBV19|TRBJ2-1|TRBD2
TGTGCCAGTAGCTCCGGGACTAGCGGCCTCGATGAGCAGTTCTTC
CASSSGTSGLDEQFF
>.|TRBV29-1|TRBJ1-1|.
TGCAGCGTTGAAGAGGACACCCTGAACACTGAAGCTTTCTTT
CSVEEDTLNTEAFF
>.|TRBV7-8|TRBJ1-2|.
TGTGCCAGCAGCTTAGGTGGAGGAGCGCTAAACTATGGCTACACCTTC
CASSLGGGALNYGYTF
>.|TRBV7-2|TRBJ2-5|TRBD2
TGTGCCAGCAGCTTGGGACTAGCGGGAGGGCAAGAGACCCAGTACTTC
CASSLGLAGGQETQYF
>.|TRBV28|TRBJ2-4|TRBD1
TGTGCCAGCAGTTCGCCTATACAGGGGGCTGAAAACATTCAGTACTTC
CASSSPIQGAENIQYF
>.|TRBV7-2|TRBJ2-7|.
TGTGCCAGCAGCTTAGGCCTAGCTCTCTACGAGCAGTACTTC
CASSLGLALYEQYF
>.|TRBV5-1|TRBJ2-7|.
TGCGCCAGCAGCTTAGACACGTACGAGCAGTACTTC
CASSLDTYEQYF
>.|TRBV5-4|TRBJ2-1|.
TGTGCCAGCAGCATCCCCACGAGGAATGAGCAGTTCTTC
CASSIPTRNEQFF
>.|TRBV27|TRBJ2-2|.
TGTGCCAGCAGTCTCAACAGGGCCGGGGAGCTGTTTTTT
CASSLNRAGELFF
>.|TRBV7-2|TRBJ1-5|TRBD1
TGTGCCAGCTCCTTGACAGGGTATTGGGTTCAGCCCCAGCATTTT
CASSLTGYWVQPQHF
>.|TRBV7-2|TRBJ2-7|TRBD2
TGTGCCAGCAGCTTCCTCCGACTAGCGGGAGCCTACGAGCAGTACTTC
CASSFLRLAGAYEQYF